Following are 21 T cell receptor beta chains from one sample sequenced in a study of T cell responses to AZD1222 COVID-19 vaccine. Data came from immunoSEQ multiplex PCR; TCRdb stores just in-frame clones and leaves some out. The sample holds about 150,000 clones; 90% are singletons and the top ten take approximately 6.2%. Sequences were derived from peripheral blood, sampled 28 days after the second AZD1222 dose. These receptors all come from an adult who received the AZD1222 COVID-19 vaccine.

The CDR3 is CASSIGAGSEKLFF. DNA of the CDR3: TGTGCCAGTAGTATCGGTGCGGGGAGTGAAAAACTGTTTTTT. This chain uses TRBV19 with TRBJ1-4, with D uncertain. CDR1 is LNHDA and CDR2 is SQIVND in the germline V gene (reference sequence). V gave up 3 bases and J gave up 7 bases, with 12 bases separating them. The CDR3 loop spans 14 amino acids.

The chain is built from TRBV3-1 (or the pseudogene TRBV3-2) and TRBJ1-3; D not certain. With 4 bases removed from V and 0 bases from J, the gap between germline ends came to 13 bases. The CDR3 loop spans 16 amino acids. CDR1 and CDR2 from the germline V gene are LGHDT and YNNKEL (reference sequence). This CDR3 reads CASSLNSGFSGNTIYF. For the CDR3, the DNA is TGTGCCAGCAGCCTAAACTCGGGATTCTCTGGAAACACCATATATTTT.

V and J are TRBV28 and TRBJ1-1, with D tentatively TRBD1 (6 bases). Germline loops: CDR1 MDHEN, CDR2 SYDVKM. This CDR3 spans 14 amino acids. Trimming removed 6 bases at V and 1 base at J, with 12 bases between. The CDR3 DNA follows: TGTGCCAGCAGCCCCGGACAGCCGAACACTGAAGCTTTCTTT. Translation gives CASSPGQPNTEAFF. Full variable domain (remainder filled in from reference TRBV28 and TRBJ1-1): DVKVTQSSRYLVKRTGEKVFLECVQDMDHENMFWYRQDPGLGLRLIYFSYDVKMKEKGDIPEGYSVSREKKERFSLILESASTNQTSMYLCASSPGQPNTEAFFGQGTRLTVV.

This sequence joins TRBV10-1 and TRBJ2-7, with D perhaps TRBD1 (6 bases). The CDR3 has 14 amino acids. Germline CDR1 is WNHNN and CDR2 is SYGVQD (reference sequence). Trimming took 6 bases from V and 1 from J, leaving 13 bases between them. In DNA, the CDR3 is TGCGCCAGCAGCTCCTCAAGGGGGTCCTACGAGCAGTACTTC. It translates to CASSSSRGSYEQYF.

The J gene is TRBJ2-3, the V gene TRBV28; D uncertain. V shed 8 bases and J shed 6 bases, with 9 bases lying between them. Germline V lookup: CDR1 MDHEN, CDR2 SYDVKM. This CDR3 is 11 amino acids long. CDR3 in DNA: TGTGCCAGCTCCGGGTATGATACGCAGTATTTT. This gives the protein CASSGYDTQYF.

This chain uses TRBV9 with TRBJ1-4, with D possibly being TRBD1 (6 bases). The V gene lost 0 bases and the J gene lost 7 bases, with 13 bases spanning the gap. Per germline, CDR1 SGDLS and CDR2 YYNGEE. The CDR3 covers 15 residues. The CDR3 loop reads CASSVADRLAEKLFF. The CDR3 nucleotides read TGTGCCAGCAGCGTAGCTGACAGGCTGGCTGAAAAACTGTTTTTT.

This rearrangement joins TRBV12-3 or TRBV12-4 to TRBJ1-4; the D is unclear. The CDR3 is 12 amino acids. The ends were cut back, 2 bases at V and 7 bases at J, with 5 bases in the middle. In DNA form, the CDR3 reads TGTGCCAGCAGTTTACTTGTTGAAAAACTGTTTTTT. The encoded protein is CASSLLVEKLFF.

The V gene is TRBV21-1, the J gene TRBJ1-4; the table's D call, TRBD1, was not checked against the DNA. TRBV21-1 is designated a pseudogene. The length of the CDR3 is 14 residues. In nucleotides, the CDR3 is TGTGCCAGGGAAACAGTTGCAACTAATGAAAAACTGTTTTTT. Translated, it gives CARETVATNEKLFF.

The chain joins TRBV12-3 or TRBV12-4 to TRBJ1-3; D is unclear. V was clipped by 2 bases and J by 4 bases, with 3 bases between them. The CDR3 consists of 12 residues. The CDR3 reads CASSLKGNTIYF. CDR3 nucleotides: TGTGCCAGCAGTTTAAAGGGAAACACCATATATTTT.

The chain recombines TRBV6-5 with TRBJ2-3, with D unresolved. Germline values: CDR1 MNHEY, CDR2 SVGAGI. Trimming cost V 0 bases and J 3 bases, with 10 bases left between them. CDR3 length: 15 amino acids. CDR3 residues: CASSYSSRVTDTQYF. CDR3 in DNA: TGTGCCAGCAGTTACTCGAGTAGGGTAACAGATACGCAGTATTTT.

CDR3 sequence: CASSRLAGVVLEQYF. CDR3 DNA sequence: TGTGCCAGCAGCCGACTAGCGGGAGTAGTCCTCGAGCAGTACTTC. The V and J genes are TRBV7-8 and TRBJ2-7; 12 bases align to TRBD2. The V gene's germline CDR1 is SGHVS and CDR2 FQNEAQ. The V and J ends lost 5 bases and 6 bases, in that order; junction bases with no gene match: 8. This CDR3 has 15 residues.

The V and J genes are TRBV7-2 and TRBJ1-6, with D unclear. The CDR3 runs 14 residues. Germline V lookup: CDR1 SGHTA, CDR2 FQGNSA. Trimming took off 3 bases at V and 7 bases at J, with 10 bases between the two ends. This chain's CDR3 is CASSFVTVNSPLHF. CDR3 nucleotide sequence: TGTGCCAGCAGCTTCGTAACCGTGAATTCACCCCTCCACTTT.

The chain employs TRBV30 and TRBJ1-2; D is undetermined. In germline, CDR1 is GTSNPN, CDR2 SVGIG (reference sequence). V was trimmed by 0 bases and J by 5 bases, leaving 7 bases between them. This CDR3 has 12 residues. This chain's CDR3 is CAWSVTVYGYTF. The DNA for the CDR3 is TGTGCCTGGAGTGTAACCGTGTATGGCTACACCTTC.

The V gene is TRBV5-4, the J gene TRBJ2-1, with 7 bases fitting TRBD2. V gave up 4 bases and J gave up 4 bases; unmatched junction bases: 8. Per the germline V gene, CDR1 is SGHNT and CDR2 is YYREEE (reference sequence). The CDR3 runs 15 residues. The CDR3 nucleotides read TGTGCCAGCAGCCTTCTAGCGGTATCATACAATGAGCAGTTCTTC. Its protein is CASSLLAVSYNEQFF.

The J gene is TRBJ1-6, the V gene TRBV10-3; D gene ambiguous. Trimming removed 6 bases at V and 6 bases at J, with 9 bases between. The CDR3 runs 13 residues. CDR1 and CDR2 from the germline V gene are ENHRY and SYGVKD. This chain's CDR3 is CAISLDVNSPLHF. The CDR3 DNA follows: TGTGCCATCAGCCTTGATGTTAATTCACCCCTCCACTTT.

CDR3 amino acids: CASSPTGGHYGYTF. The CDR3, as DNA: TGTGCCAGCAGCCCGACAGGGGGACACTATGGCTACACCTTC. The J gene is TRBJ1-2, the V gene TRBV2; 9 nucleotides agree with TRBD1. Germline lookup yields CDR1 SNHLY and CDR2 FYNNEI. V was pared by 6 bases and J by 3 bases, with 5 bases of the junction left unmatched. The CDR3 is 14 residues long.

The chain links TRBV27 to TRBJ2-3; TRBD2 aligns across 11 bases. This CDR3 spans 13 amino acids. Looked up from germline, CDR1 is MNHEY and CDR2 is SMNVEV (reference sequence). The CDR3 nucleotides are TGTCTTAGCGGGAGGGCCGGCACAGATACGCAGTATTTT. It codes for CLSGRAGTDTQYF.

V gene TRBV27 combines with J gene TRBJ2-3, with TRBD1 as a possible D gene (5 bases). Trimming removed 6 bases at V and 2 bases at J, with 12 bases between. There are 14 residues in the CDR3. CDR1 and CDR2 from the germline V gene are MNHEY and SMNVEV (reference sequence). The CDR3 DNA reads TGTGCCAGCAGGGAACAGGTCTCCACAGATACGCAGTATTTT. It codes for CASREQVSTDTQYF.

V usage is TRBV3-1 (or the pseudogene TRBV3-2) and J usage is TRBJ2-2; D not certain. The germline V gene has CDR1 LGHDT and CDR2 YNNKEL (reference sequence). The CDR3 totals 13 residues. Trimming pared 2 bases from V and 5 bases from J, leaving 6 bases between. The CDR3 DNA sequence: TGTGCCAGCAGCCAACAAGCTACCGGGGAGCTGTTTTTT. Protein sequence: CASSQQATGELFF.

The chain employs TRBV3-1 (or the pseudogene TRBV3-2) and TRBJ1-2, with D maybe TRBD1 (5 bases). Trimming removed 4 bases at V and 10 bases at J, with 19 bases between. The CDR3 loop spans 14 amino acids. Germline V gene lookup returns CDR1 LGHDT and CDR2 YNNKEL (reference sequence). The CDR3 coding sequence is TGTGCCAGCAGCCGGGGACGGCGTCCGCTCCCCTACACCTTC. Translated, it gives CASSRGRRPLPYTF.

The chain recombines TRBV5-1 with TRBJ2-1, with D unclear. This CDR3 has 17 amino acids. Per the germline V gene, CDR1 is SGHRS and CDR2 is YFSETQ. The V gene lost 1 base and the J gene lost 9 bases, with 23 bases spanning the gap. The CDR3 bases are TGCGCCAGCAGCTTGCAGTCCTACGGCACTGCCTTCGGTGAGCAGTTCTTC. Protein sequence: CASSLQSYGTAFGEQFF.